This entry concerns a single T cell receptor beta chain. This specimen belongs to a study of T cells in Graves' hyperthyroidism and ophthalmopathy. What was amplified from RNA transcripts were TCR beta CDR3 regions. First-round RT-PCR of the TCR CDR3 relied on the HTBI primer set. TCRdb ran MiXCR on the multiplex PCR reads and lists one entry per CDR3 protein. Found here are 560,000 or so distinct CDR3 sequences, approximately 20% of them singletons; the top ten hold roughly 44%. Clinical symptoms, serum thyroxine, TRAb, thyroid ultrasound and orbital computed tomography established diagnosis. Germline CDR1 reads DFQATT; CDR2 reads SNEGSKA (reference sequence). The CDR3 runs 15 residues. The trim removed 0 bases at V and 1 base at J, leaving 3 bases unmatched.

The sequencing sample was made of blood. This TCR was sampled from a man aged 40-49 years with Graves' ophthalmopathy. The chain links TRBV20-1 to TRBJ2-7; 10 bases fit TRBD1. CDR3 DNA: TGCAGTGCTAGAGACGGGACAGGGGTTTCCTACGAGCAGTACTTC. Protein product: CSARDGTGVSYEQYF.